The table lists the clone carrying this TCR beta chain with a few counts. Its specificity is unknown. This specimen comes from a study of cytomegalovirus exposure and HLA in healthy donors. The study, taken as a whole, reports: An analysis done earlier found most TCR beta V segments productive about 87% or about 30% of the time. Researchers had no immune exposure information except CMV serostatus available. Compared with the roughly 700-donor mean, an Asian-associated ancestry cluster reportedly had fewer N-insertions, according to a later analysis.

PCR used 60 Vbeta primers and 13 Jbeta primers. This table comes from immunoSEQ multiplex PCR, and its TCRdb copy is limited to in-frame clones, with some not included. Of some 110,000 clones in the sample, over 60% were seen once. J gave up 8 bases and V 2 bases, and 16 bases lay outside the gene matches. CDR1 and CDR2 (germline): MGHRA, YSYEKL. This CDR3 spans 18 amino acids. Sequencing used PBMCs. The source of this sequence is a man aged 55 to 70 in good health and CMV-seropositive. V usage is TRBV4-1 and J usage is TRBJ1-4; 8 bases agree with TRBD1. CDR3 DNA sequence: TGCGCCAGCAGCCAATACCAGGGGGCGGTCTCCAATCGGGAAAAACTGTTTTTT. The encoded protein is CASSQYQGAVSNREKLFF.